This paragraph covers one TCR beta chain sequence. The antigen remains undetermined. This sample is part of a study of CD4 T cells in relation to SARS-CoV-2 and coronaviruses. About the study: PBMCs were cultured with antigen for 10 days before TCR beta sequencing.

Before the COVID-19 pandemic, during about 2010-2019, CD4+ T cells were taken from unexposed donors. CD4+ T cells were isolated from the cells after more than 8 days of culture. Cultures received half-medium IL-2 refreshes on days 3 and 7. The assay was immunoSEQ multiplex PCR, and TCRdb's table has in-frame clones only and misses some. The profile shows about 27,000 clones, around 75% of them singletons. Germline CDR1 and CDR2: SGHDT and YYEEEE. V dropped 4 bases and J dropped 6; count of bases not matched to a gene: 4. CDR3 length: 13 residues. The receptor was isolated from a human donor in good health. The rearrangement joins TRBV5-6 to TRBJ1-2; the match to TRBD1 covers 9 bases. The source material was CD4+ T cells from PBMCs, cultured in vitro. CDR3 DNA sequence: TGTGCCAGCAGCCGGGGACAGGGTGATGGCTACACCTTC. It specifies CASSRGQGDGYTF.